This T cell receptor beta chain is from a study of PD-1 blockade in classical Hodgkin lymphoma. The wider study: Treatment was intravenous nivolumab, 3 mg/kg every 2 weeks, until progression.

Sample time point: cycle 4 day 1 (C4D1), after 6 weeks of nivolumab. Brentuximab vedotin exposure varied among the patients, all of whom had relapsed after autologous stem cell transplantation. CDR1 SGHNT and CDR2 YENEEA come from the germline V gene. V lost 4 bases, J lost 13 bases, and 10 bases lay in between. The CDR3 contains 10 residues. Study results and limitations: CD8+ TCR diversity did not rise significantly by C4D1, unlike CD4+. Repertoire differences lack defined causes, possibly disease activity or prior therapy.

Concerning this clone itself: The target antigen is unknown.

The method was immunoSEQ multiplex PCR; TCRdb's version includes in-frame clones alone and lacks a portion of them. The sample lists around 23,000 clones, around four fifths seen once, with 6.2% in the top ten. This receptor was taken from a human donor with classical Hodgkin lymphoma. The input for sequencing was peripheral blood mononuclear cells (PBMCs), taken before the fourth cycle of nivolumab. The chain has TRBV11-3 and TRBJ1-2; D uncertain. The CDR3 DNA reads TGTGCCAGCAGCTCCTTACCTAGCACCTTC. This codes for CASSSLPSTF.